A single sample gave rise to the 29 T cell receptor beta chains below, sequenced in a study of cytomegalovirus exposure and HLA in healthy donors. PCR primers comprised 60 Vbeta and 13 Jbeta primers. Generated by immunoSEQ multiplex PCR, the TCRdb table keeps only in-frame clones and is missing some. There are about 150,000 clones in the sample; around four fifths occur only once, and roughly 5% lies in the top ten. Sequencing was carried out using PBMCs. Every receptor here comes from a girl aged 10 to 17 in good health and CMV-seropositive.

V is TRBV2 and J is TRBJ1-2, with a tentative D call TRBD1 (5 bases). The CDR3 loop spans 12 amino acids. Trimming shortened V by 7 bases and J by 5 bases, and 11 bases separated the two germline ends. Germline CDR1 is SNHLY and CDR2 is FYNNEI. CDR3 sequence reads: CASMRGGYGYTF. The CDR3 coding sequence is TGTGCCAGCATGAGGGGAGGGTATGGCTACACCTTC.

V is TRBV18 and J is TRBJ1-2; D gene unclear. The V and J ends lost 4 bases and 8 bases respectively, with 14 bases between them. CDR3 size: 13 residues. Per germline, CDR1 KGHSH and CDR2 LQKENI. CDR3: CASSLRLGEGYTF. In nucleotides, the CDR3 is TGTGCCAGCTCACTGCGACTGGGTGAGGGCTACACCTTC.

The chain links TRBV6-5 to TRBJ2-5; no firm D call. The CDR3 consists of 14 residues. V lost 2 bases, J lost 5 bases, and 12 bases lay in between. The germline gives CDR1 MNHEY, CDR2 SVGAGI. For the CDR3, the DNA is TGTGCCAGCAGTTACCAATTTCTCGGGGAGACCCAGTACTTC. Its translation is CASSYQFLGETQYF.

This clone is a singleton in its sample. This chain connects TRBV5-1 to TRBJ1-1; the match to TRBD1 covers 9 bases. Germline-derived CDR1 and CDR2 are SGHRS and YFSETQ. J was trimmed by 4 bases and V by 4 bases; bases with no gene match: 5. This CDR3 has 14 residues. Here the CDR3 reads CASSEQGAGTEAFF. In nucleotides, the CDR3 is TGCGCCAGCAGCGAACAGGGGGCTGGCACTGAAGCTTTCTTT.

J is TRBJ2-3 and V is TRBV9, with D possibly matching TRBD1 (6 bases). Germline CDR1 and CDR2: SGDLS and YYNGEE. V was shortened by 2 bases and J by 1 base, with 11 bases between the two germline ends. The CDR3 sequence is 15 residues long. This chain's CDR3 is CASSVGTTGTDTQYF. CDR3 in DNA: TGTGCCAGCAGCGTCGGGACAACCGGCACAGATACGCAGTATTTT.

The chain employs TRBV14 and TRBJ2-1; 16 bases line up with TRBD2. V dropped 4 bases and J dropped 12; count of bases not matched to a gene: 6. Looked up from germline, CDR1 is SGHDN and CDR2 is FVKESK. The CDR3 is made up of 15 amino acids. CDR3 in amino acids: CASSLGLAGGHGQFF. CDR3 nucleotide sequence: TGTGCCAGCAGCCTGGGACTAGCGGGGGGGCACGGGCAGTTCTTC.

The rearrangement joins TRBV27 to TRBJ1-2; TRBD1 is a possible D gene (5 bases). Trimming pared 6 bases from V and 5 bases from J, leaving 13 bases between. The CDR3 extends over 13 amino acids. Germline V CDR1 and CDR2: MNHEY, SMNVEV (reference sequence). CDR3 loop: CASRPGGEYGYTF. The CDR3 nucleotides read TGTGCCAGCAGGCCGGGAGGGGAATATGGCTACACCTTC.

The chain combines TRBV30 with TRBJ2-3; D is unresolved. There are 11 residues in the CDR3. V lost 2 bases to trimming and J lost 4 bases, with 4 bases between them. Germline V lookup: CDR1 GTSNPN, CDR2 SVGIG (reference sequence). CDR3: CAWSLSDTQYF. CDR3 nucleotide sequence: TGTGCCTGGAGTCTTTCAGATACGCAGTATTTT.

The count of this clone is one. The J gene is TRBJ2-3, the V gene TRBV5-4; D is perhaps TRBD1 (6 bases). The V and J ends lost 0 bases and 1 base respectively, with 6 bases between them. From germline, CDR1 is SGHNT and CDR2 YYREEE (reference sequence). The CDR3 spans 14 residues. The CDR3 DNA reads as TGTGCCAGCAGCTTGGAGGGGGGCACAGATACGCAGTATTTT. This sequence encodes CASSLEGGTDTQYF.

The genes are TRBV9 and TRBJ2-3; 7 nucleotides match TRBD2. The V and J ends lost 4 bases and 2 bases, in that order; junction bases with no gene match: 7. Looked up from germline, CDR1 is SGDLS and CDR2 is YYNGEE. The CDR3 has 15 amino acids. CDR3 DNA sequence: TGTGCCAGCAGCACCCCAGCGGGGTACACAGATACGCAGTATTTT. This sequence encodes CASSTPAGYTDTQYF.

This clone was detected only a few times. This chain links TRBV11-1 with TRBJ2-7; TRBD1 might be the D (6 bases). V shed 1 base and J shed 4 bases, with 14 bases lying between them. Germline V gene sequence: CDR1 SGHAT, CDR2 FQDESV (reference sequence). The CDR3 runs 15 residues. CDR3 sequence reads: CASSLVSGTLYEQYF. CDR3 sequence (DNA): TGTGCCAGCAGCTTAGTCTCCGGGACACTTTACGAGCAGTACTTC.

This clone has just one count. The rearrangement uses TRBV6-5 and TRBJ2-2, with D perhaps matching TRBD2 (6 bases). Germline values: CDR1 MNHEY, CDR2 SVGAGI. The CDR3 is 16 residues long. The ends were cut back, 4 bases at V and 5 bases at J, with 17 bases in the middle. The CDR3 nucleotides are TGTGCCAGCAGTTTTAAACTAGCTAGAGGGACCGGGGAGCTGTTTTTT. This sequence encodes CASSFKLARGTGELFF.

CDR3 nucleotide sequence: TGTGCCAGCAGTGAGTCGGCAGGGGGGTACTATGGCTACACCTTC. Its translation: CASSESAGGYYGYTF. V is TRBV2 and J is TRBJ1-2; 7 nucleotides line up with TRBD1. Germline-derived CDR1 and CDR2 are SNHLY and FYNNEI. The CDR3 totals 15 residues. V lost 3 bases to trimming and J lost 3 bases; unmatched junction nucleotides: 7.

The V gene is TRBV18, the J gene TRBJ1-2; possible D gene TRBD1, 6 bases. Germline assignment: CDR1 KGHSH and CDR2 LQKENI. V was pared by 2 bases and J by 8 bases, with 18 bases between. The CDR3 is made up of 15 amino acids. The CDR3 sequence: CASSPYAGDIFGYTF. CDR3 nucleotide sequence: TGTGCCAGCTCACCATACGCAGGGGATATCTTCGGCTACACCTTC.

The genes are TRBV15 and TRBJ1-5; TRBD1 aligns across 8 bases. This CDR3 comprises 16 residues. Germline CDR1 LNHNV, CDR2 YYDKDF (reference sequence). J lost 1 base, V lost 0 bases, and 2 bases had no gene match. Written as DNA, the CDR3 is TGTGCCACCAGCAGAGATACAGGGGGGAGCAATCAGCCCCAGCATTTT. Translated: CATSRDTGGSNQPQHF.

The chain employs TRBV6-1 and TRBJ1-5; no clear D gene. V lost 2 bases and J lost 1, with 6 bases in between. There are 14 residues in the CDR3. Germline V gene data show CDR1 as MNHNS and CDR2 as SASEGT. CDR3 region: CASSESRSNQPQHF. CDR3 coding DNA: TGTGCCAGCAGTGAATCGAGGAGCAATCAGCCCCAGCATTTT.

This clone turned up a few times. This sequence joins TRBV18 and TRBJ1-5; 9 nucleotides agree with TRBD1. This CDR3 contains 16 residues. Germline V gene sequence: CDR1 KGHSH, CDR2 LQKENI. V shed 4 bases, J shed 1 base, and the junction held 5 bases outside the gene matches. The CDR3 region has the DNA TGTGCCAGCTCACTATCGACAGGGGGAAGCAATCAGCCCCAGCATTTT. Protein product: CASSLSTGGSNQPQHF.

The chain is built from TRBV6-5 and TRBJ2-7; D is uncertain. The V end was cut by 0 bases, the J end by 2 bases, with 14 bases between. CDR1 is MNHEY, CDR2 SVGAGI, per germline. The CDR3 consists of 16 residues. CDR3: CASSYSRARVTYEQYF. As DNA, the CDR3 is TGTGCCAGCAGTTACTCGCGAGCCCGGGTGACCTACGAGCAGTACTTC.

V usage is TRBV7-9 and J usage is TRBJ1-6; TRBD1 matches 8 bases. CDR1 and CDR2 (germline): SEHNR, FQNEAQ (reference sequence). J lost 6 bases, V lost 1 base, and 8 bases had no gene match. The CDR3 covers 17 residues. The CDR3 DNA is TGTGCCAGCAGCTTAGGGGCAGGGGGCAAGGGTAATTCACCCCTCCACTTT. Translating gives CASSLGAGGKGNSPLHF.

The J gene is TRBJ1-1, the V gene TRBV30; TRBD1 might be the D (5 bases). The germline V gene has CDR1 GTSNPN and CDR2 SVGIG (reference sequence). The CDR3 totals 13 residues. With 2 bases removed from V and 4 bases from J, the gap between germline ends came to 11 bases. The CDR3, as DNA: TGTGCCTGGAGTAGGGGTCCTGTCACTGAAGCTTTCTTT. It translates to CAWSRGPVTEAFF.

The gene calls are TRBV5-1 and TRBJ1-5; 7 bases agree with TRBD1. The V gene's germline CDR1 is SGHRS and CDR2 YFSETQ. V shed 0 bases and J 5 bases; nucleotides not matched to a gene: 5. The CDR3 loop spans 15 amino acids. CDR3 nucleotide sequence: TGCGCCAGCAGCTTGGGGACAGGCTACGATCAGCCCCAGCATTTT. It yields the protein CASSLGTGYDQPQHF.

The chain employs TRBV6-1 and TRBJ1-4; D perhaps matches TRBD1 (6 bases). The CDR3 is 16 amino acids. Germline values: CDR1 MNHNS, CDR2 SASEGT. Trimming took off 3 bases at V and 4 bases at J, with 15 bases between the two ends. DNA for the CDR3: TGTGCCAGCAGTGAGATATCAGGGGCCCTTAATGAAAAACTGTTTTTT. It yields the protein CASSEISGALNEKLFF.

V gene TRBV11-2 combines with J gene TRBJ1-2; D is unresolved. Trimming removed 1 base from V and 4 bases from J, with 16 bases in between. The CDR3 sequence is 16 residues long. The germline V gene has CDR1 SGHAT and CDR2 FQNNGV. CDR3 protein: CASSLVIPAAIYGYTF. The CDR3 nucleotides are TGTGCCAGCAGCTTAGTTATTCCGGCGGCGATCTATGGCTACACCTTC.

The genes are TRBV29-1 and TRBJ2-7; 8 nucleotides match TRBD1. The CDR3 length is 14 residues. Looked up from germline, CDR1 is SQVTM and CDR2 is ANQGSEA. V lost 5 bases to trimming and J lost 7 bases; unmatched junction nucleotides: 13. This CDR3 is CSVHGARGPWEQYF. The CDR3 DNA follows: TGCAGCGTTCATGGCGCCAGGGGGCCGTGGGAGCAGTACTTC.

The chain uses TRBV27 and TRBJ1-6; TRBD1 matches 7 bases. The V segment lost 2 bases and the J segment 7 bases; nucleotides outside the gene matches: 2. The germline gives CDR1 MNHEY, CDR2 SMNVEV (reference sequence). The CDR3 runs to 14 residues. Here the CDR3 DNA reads TGTGCCAGCAGTTTAGCAGGGGGGAATTCACCCCTCCACTTT. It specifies CASSLAGGNSPLHF.

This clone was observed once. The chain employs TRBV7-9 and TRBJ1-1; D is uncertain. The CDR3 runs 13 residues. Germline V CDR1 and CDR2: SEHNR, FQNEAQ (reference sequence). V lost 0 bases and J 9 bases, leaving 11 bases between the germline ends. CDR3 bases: TGTGCCAGCAGCTTAGCGATCGGGGTGCAAGCTTTCTTT. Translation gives CASSLAIGVQAFF.

The CDR3 DNA is TGTGCCAGCAGCCCCGGGACTAGCGGAGGGACAGATACGCAGTATTTT. Protein sequence: CASSPGTSGGTDTQYF. The chain carries TRBV6-4 and TRBJ2-3; 11 bases are a match to TRBD2. The trim removed 6 bases at V and 3 bases at J, leaving 8 bases unmatched. The length of the CDR3 is 16 residues. Looked up from germline, CDR1 is MRHNA and CDR2 is SNTAGT.

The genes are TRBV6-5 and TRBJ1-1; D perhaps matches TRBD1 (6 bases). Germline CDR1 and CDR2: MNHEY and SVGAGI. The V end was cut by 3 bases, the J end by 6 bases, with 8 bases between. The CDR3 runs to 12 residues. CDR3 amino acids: CASSYQGSEAFF. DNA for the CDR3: TGTGCCAGCAGTTATCAGGGGTCTGAAGCTTTCTTT.

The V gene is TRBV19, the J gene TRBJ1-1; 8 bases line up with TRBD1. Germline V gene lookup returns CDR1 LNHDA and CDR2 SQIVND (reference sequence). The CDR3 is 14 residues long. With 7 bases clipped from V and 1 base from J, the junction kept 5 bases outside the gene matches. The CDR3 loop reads CASTMTGANTEAFF. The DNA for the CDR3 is TGTGCCAGTACCATGACAGGGGCGAACACTGAAGCTTTCTTT.